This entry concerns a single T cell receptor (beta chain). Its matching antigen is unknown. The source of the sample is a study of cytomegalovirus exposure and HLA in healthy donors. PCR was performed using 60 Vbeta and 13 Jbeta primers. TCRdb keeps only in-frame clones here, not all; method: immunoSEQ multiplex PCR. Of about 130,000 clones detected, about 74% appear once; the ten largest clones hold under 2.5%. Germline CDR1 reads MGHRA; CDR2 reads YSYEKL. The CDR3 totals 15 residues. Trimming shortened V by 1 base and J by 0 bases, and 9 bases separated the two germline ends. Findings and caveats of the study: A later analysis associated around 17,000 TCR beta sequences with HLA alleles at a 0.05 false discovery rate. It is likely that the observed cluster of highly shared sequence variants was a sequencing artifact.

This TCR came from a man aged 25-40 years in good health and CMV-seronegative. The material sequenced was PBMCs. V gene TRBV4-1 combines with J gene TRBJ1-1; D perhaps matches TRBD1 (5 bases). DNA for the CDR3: TGCGCCAGCAGCCAAGGGCGGGGACTGAACACTGAAGCTTTCTTT. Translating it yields CASSQGRGLNTEAFF.